Listed here is a single TCR beta chain. Its antigen is as yet unknown. This sample was taken from a study of cytomegalovirus exposure and HLA in healthy donors. Study-wide results and caveats: Productive status was seen about 90% or about 30% of the time for most TCR beta V segments in an earlier analysis.

V was cut by 5 bases and J by 0 bases, with 16 bases left in between. The CDR3 is 16 amino acids. Germline V gives CDR1 SGHTA, CDR2 FQGTGA. PCR used 60 Vbeta primers and 13 Jbeta primers. Assay used: immunoSEQ multiplex PCR; TCRdb lists only in-frame clones, some missing. The sample lists about 200,000 clones, about four fifths occurring once. The rearrangement joins TRBV7-3 to TRBJ1-1; D gene uncertain. This sequence originates from a male donor in good health and CMV-seropositive. The source material was PBMCs. The CDR3 here is CASSPSYSLMNTEAFF. The CDR3 DNA sequence: TGTGCCAGCAGCCCCTCTTACAGCCTGATGAACACTGAAGCTTTCTTT. The whole variable domain, remainder taken from reference TRBV7-3 and TRBJ1-1, is GAGVSQTPSNKVTEKGKYVELRCDPISGHTALYWYRQSLGQGPEFLIYFQGTGAADDSGLPNDRFFAVRPEGSVSTLKIQRTERGDSAVYLCASSPSYSLMNTEAFFGQGTRLTVV.